The 10 T cell receptor beta chains below come from one sample, sequenced in a study of blood T cell repertoires in COVID-19. Here immunoSEQ multiplex PCR was the method, and the copy in TCRdb shows in-frame clones only, minus some. This sample has 20,000 to 25,000 clones; approximately 90% occur once, and the top ten carry 9.5% to 12%. Sequenced material: peripheral blood. The receptors come from a human donor in a cohort sampled during active COVID-19. The donor label of this sample is uncertain.

The chain carries TRBV4-1 and TRBJ1-2, with 7 nucleotides matching TRBD1. This CDR3 contains 15 residues. Germline V lookup: CDR1 MGHRA, CDR2 YSYEKL. The V and J ends lost 4 bases and 8 bases, in that order; junction bases with no gene match: 13. Here the CDR3 DNA reads TGCGCCAGCAGCCCCACCCTGGGACAGCCGCCGGGCTACACCTTC. It is translated as CASSPTLGQPPGYTF.

The V gene is TRBV5-4, the J gene TRBJ1-1; D remains ambiguous. The CDR3 is 12 residues long. Per germline, CDR1 SGHNT and CDR2 YYREEE (reference sequence). Trimming pared 0 bases from V and 8 bases from J, leaving 8 bases between. Here the CDR3 DNA reads TGTGCCAGCAGCTTGGACACCCGAGAAGCTTTCTTT. Encoded protein: CASSLDTREAFF.

The genes are TRBV28 and TRBJ1-1, with TRBD1 identical over 7 bases. The junction had 6 bases not matched to a gene; V was cut back by 5 bases and J by 6 bases. Germline V gene lookup returns CDR1 MDHEN and CDR2 SYDVKM. This CDR3 has 13 residues. CDR3 DNA sequence: TGTGCCAGCAGTAAAACAGACAGGGCTGAAGCTTTCTTT. It encodes CASSKTDRAEAFF.

This chain joins TRBV11-2 and TRBJ2-3, with no clear D. Per germline, CDR1 SGHAT and CDR2 FQNNGV. The CDR3 is 13 amino acids. With 1 base removed from V and 5 bases from J, the gap between germline ends came to 7 bases. DNA for the CDR3: TGTGCCAGCAGCTTAGCCCAAATAGATACGCAGTATTTT. Protein product: CASSLAQIDTQYF.

The chain carries TRBV11-2 and TRBJ2-4; no reliable D call. Per the germline V gene, CDR1 is SGHAT and CDR2 is FQNNGV. This CDR3 spans 14 amino acids. V lost 5 bases and J lost 9, with 17 bases in between. The CDR3 spells CASSLSRSSGIQYF. For the CDR3, the DNA is TGTGCCAGCAGCCTATCCCGAAGCTCCGGCATTCAGTACTTC. Using reference TRBV11-2 and TRBJ2-4 for the parts outside the CDR3, the full variable domain is EAGVAQSPRYKIIEKRQSVAFWCNPISGHATLYWYQQILGQGPKLLIQFQNNGVVDDSQLPKDRFSAERLKGVDSTLKIQPAKLEDSAVYLCASSLSRSSGIQYFGAGTRLSVL.

V gene TRBV27 combines with J gene TRBJ2-1; D is uncertain. The CDR3 totals 13 residues. Germline V gene sequence: CDR1 MNHEY, CDR2 SMNVEV (reference sequence). Trimming left V 3 bases short and J 5 bases short, with 8 bases between. This CDR3 is CASSFPPNNEQFF. The DNA of the CDR3 is TGTGCCAGCAGTTTCCCCCCCAACAATGAGCAGTTCTTC.

This clone was seen a handful of times. The chain links TRBV24-1 to TRBJ1-2, with 8 bases fitting TRBD1. CDR3 length: 18 residues. The ends lost 3 bases at V and 0 bases at J; junction bases unmatched: 11. The V gene's germline CDR1 is KGHDR and CDR2 SFDVKD. CDR3 amino acids: CATSDGSGGNNPNYGYTF. For the CDR3, the DNA is TGTGCCACCAGTGATGGCTCAGGGGGCAATAACCCTAACTATGGCTACACCTTC.

This clone was recorded a few times. This chain joins TRBV2 and TRBJ1-2; D uncertain. Per the germline V gene, CDR1 is SNHLY and CDR2 is FYNNEI. V lost 4 bases, J lost 8 bases, and 14 bases lay in between. The CDR3 length is 13 residues. CDR3 loop: CASSAVRTGGYTF. As DNA, the CDR3 is TGTGCCAGCAGTGCGGTCCGAACGGGGGGCTACACCTTC.

The gene calls are TRBV29-1 and TRBJ1-6; D remains unclear. The CDR3 length is 12 residues. V lost 3 bases to trimming and J lost 8 bases, with 8 bases between them. CDR1 is SQVTM, CDR2 ANQGSEA, per germline. The CDR3 spells CSVEAIYSPLHF. For the CDR3, the DNA is TGCAGCGTTGAGGCCATCTATTCACCCCTCCACTTT.

The gene calls are TRBV9 and TRBJ2-1, with TRBD2 matching 9 bases. The ends lost 3 bases at V and 3 bases at J; junction bases unmatched: 10. Germline V lookup: CDR1 SGDLS, CDR2 YYNGEE. The CDR3 is 17 amino acids. In DNA, the CDR3 is TGTGCCAGCAGCGCCCAAGATTTAGCGGGAGACTACAATGAGCAGTTCTTC. This codes for CASSAQDLAGDYNEQFF. Based on the CDR3 plus reference TRBV9 and TRBJ2-1, the full variable domain is DSGVTQTPKHLITATGQRVTLRCSPRSGDLSVYWYQQSLDQGLQFLIQYYNGEERAKGNILERFSAQQFPDLHSELNLSSLELGDSALYFCASSAQDLAGDYNEQFFGPGTRLTVL.